This paragraph reports one T cell receptor (beta chain). The antigen is undetermined. These data belong to a study of OX40 agonist ivuxolimab in advanced cancers. Study-level information: Aged about 23 to 90 with a mean of approximately 60 years, they were 82.7% male.

The assay was immunoSEQ multiplex PCR, and TCRdb's table has in-frame clones only and misses some. The sample shows tens of thousands of clones, more than 65% of them seen only once. Broader study findings: Certain nonresponding patients likewise had low normalized T-cell clonal expansion. In CD8+ T cells, expanded clones were on average more numerous than in CD4+. The CD4+ and CD8+ T cells in the blood had expanded clonally by week 6 at 0.1 to 3.0 mg/kg.

The length of the CDR3 is 16 residues. The germline V gene encodes CDR1 SGHRS and CDR2 YFSETQ. V lost 4 bases to trimming and J lost 0 bases, with 15 bases between them. The receptor was derived from an adult with an advanced solid tumor such as melanoma, head and neck, liver or kidney cancer. The chain has TRBV5-1 and TRBJ2-3; the D gene is possibly TRBD2 (6 bases). Sequencing used CD4+ or CD8+ T cells sorted from blood, obtained in a trial of the OX40 agonist ivuxolimab. The CDR3 coding sequence is TGCGCCAGCAGCCCCGAACACAGCGGGAGCACAGATACGCAGTATTTT. Protein product: CASSPEHSGSTDTQYF.